This TCR beta chain was sequenced during a study of cytomegalovirus exposure and HLA in healthy donors. The study's findings and limits: Common viral pathogens seemed to be connected with several of the most significant clusters, according to a later analysis. The study designated about 180 TCR beta chains cytomegalovirus-associated. By HLA locus, TCR association rates varied in a later analysis, with DRB1 showing the most and HLA-C the fewest. Within an earlier analysis, most TCR beta V segments proved productive either about 90% or about 30% of the time.

Germline assignment: CDR1 SGHAT and CDR2 FQNNGV. V was pared by 5 bases and J by 3 bases, with 11 bases of the junction left unmatched. This CDR3 is built from 18 residues. Remarks on this clone: Its specificity is not known.

In the PCR, 60 Vbeta and 13 Jbeta primers were used. The assay was immunoSEQ multiplex PCR, and TCRdb's table has in-frame clones only and misses some. This table holds around 150,000 clones, 60% to 85% found once. The chain couples TRBV11-2 to TRBJ2-1; 12 bases are shared with TRBD2. Material: PBMCs. The receptor was derived from a man aged 18 to 29 in good health and CMV-seronegative. CDR3 sequence: CASSRGASGGALYNEQFF. Here the CDR3 DNA reads TGTGCCAGCAGCCGTGGGGCTAGCGGGGGGGCTCTCTACAATGAGCAGTTCTTC. Filled out from reference TRBV11-2 and TRBJ2-1, the complete variable domain reads EAGVAQSPRYKIIEKRQSVAFWCNPISGHATLYWYQQILGQGPKLLIQFQNNGVVDDSQLPKDRFSAERLKGVDSTLKIQPAKLEDSAVYLCASSRGASGGALYNEQFFGPGTRLTVL.